These 5 T cell receptor beta chains came from one sample sequenced in a study of cytomegalovirus exposure and HLA in healthy donors. PCR employed 60 Vbeta and 13 Jbeta primers. Clones were sequenced by immunoSEQ multiplex PCR, and TCRdb holds only the in-frame ones, with some missing. The sample shows more than 45,000 clones, and about 12% sits with its ten largest clones. Material: PBMCs. These receptors originate from a woman aged 55-70 years in good health and CMV-seropositive.

The chain combines TRBV5-4 with TRBJ1-1, with 7 bases that match TRBD1. Germline values: CDR1 SGHNT, CDR2 YYREEE (reference sequence). The trim removed 4 bases at V and 1 base at J, leaving 7 bases unmatched. The CDR3 runs 15 residues. The CDR3 region is CASSNARDRNTEAFF. For the CDR3, the DNA is TGTGCCAGCAGCAATGCCCGGGACAGGAACACTGAAGCTTTCTTT.

With regard to this clone: One junction end disagrees with the germline gene, perhaps due to a read error. The chain links TRBV7-7 to TRBJ2-5, with 9 positions matching TRBD1. The CDR3 covers 13 residues. Germline loops: CDR1 SSHAT, CDR2 FNYEAQ (reference sequence). The CDR3 is CASSSTGGQTQYF. CDR3 sequence (DNA): TGTGCTAGCAGCTCGACAGGGGGGCAGACCCAGTACTTC. Filled out from reference TRBV7-7 and TRBJ2-5, the complete variable domain reads GAGVSQSPRYKVTKRGQDVTLRCDPISSHATLYWYQQALGQGPEFLTYFNYEAQPDKSGLPSDRFSAERPEGSISTLTIQRTEQRDSAMYRCASSSTGGQTQYFGPGTRLLVL.

About this clone itself: Additional DNA sequences in this sample encode the identical CDR3. The chain employs TRBV5-1 and TRBJ1-1; D may be TRBD1 (5 bases). Germline CDR1 SGHRS, CDR2 YFSETQ. The germline V and J ends were trimmed by 2 bases and 8 bases, with 31 bases remaining between them. This CDR3 is 19 amino acids long. The CDR3 sequence: CASSLGEFQIGPRGTEAFF. The CDR3 nucleotides read TGCGCCAGCAGCTTAGGGGAATTCCAGATAGGACCCCGTGGCACCGAAGCTTTCTTT.

This CDR3 reads CASSMSGNNQPQHF. DNA for the CDR3: TGTGCCAGTAGTATGAGCGGAAACAATCAGCCCCAGCATTTT. The J gene is TRBJ1-5, the V gene TRBV19; D uncertain. This CDR3 is 14 amino acids long. CDR1 is LNHDA and CDR2 is SQIVND in the germline V gene (reference sequence). V dropped 3 bases and J dropped 3 bases, with 9 bases sitting between them.

The chain couples TRBV4-3 to TRBJ1-1; 9 bases match TRBD1. This CDR3 contains 14 residues. J gave up 5 bases and V 1 base, and 2 bases lay outside the gene matches. Germline CDR1 reads LGHNA; CDR2 reads YSLEER. The CDR3 region has the DNA TGCGCCAGCAGCCAAGGGGGACAGGGAACTGAAGCTTTCTTT. Translated, it gives CASSQGGQGTEAFF.